The 12 T cell receptor beta chains given below trace back to one sample, sequenced in a study of blood T cell repertoires in COVID-19. This table comes from immunoSEQ multiplex PCR, and its TCRdb copy is limited to in-frame clones, with some not included. This sample has around 310,000 clones, with approximately 89% found just once. The specimen was peripheral blood. These receptors all stem from a woman aged 60-75 years with acute or convalescent COVID-19.

The chain recombines TRBV2 with TRBJ2-1, with TRBD2 matching 15 bases. The CDR3 sequence is 18 residues long. Germline V CDR1 and CDR2: SNHLY, FYNNEI. The junction had 12 bases not matched to a gene; V was cut back by 6 bases and J by 6 bases. The CDR3 DNA is TGTGCCAGCAGGACGGGACTAGCGGGGGGCTCCAGGGGCAATGAGCAGTTCTTC. It specifies CASRTGLAGGSRGNEQFF.

The gene calls are TRBV9 and TRBJ2-5, with 10 bases that match TRBD1. CDR3 length: 14 residues. The V gene end was trimmed by 3 bases and the J gene end by 4 bases; junction bases not matched to a gene: 3. Per the germline V gene, CDR1 is SGDLS and CDR2 is YYNGEE. CDR3 in amino acids: CASSAGTGAETQYF. The CDR3 DNA follows: TGTGCCAGCAGCGCCGGGACAGGGGCAGAGACCCAGTACTTC.

This chain uses TRBV10-3 with TRBJ2-1; TRBD1 might be the D (5 bases). Looked up from germline, CDR1 is ENHRY and CDR2 is SYGVKD. The V and J ends lost 5 bases and 7 bases respectively, with 12 bases between them. This CDR3 has 13 residues. This CDR3 reads CAISKQGENEQFF. The CDR3 DNA reads as TGTGCCATCAGTAAGCAGGGTGAGAATGAGCAGTTCTTC.

This clone was seen ten or more times. The chain links TRBV5-6 to TRBJ2-3, with TRBD1 identical over 12 bases. Looked up from germline, CDR1 is SGHDT and CDR2 is YYEEEE. J lost 6 bases, V lost 3 bases, and 2 bases had no gene match. The CDR3 sequence is 14 residues long. CDR3 residues: CASSWDRGRDTQYF. The CDR3 DNA follows: TGTGCCAGCAGCTGGGACAGGGGGCGCGATACGCAGTATTTT.

The chain employs TRBV3-1 (or the pseudogene TRBV3-2) and TRBJ2-3, with D possibly being TRBD2 (7 bases). Germline-derived CDR1 and CDR2 are LGHDT and YNNKEL (reference sequence). The CDR3 spans 17 residues. V lost 2 bases and J lost 1, with 16 bases in between. DNA for the CDR3: TGTGCCAGCAGCCAAAGGGCTCGGGGGGCGGGCACAGATACGCAGTATTTT. Residues: CASSQRARGAGTDTQYF.

CDR3 coding DNA: TGTGCCAGCAGTGAGGACCTAGCGACAGAGACGTTCCAAGAGACCCAGTACTTC. Translated, it gives CASSEDLATETFQETQYF. The chain links TRBV6-1 to TRBJ2-5, with D possibly TRBD2 on 6 matching bases. Germline V gene lookup returns CDR1 MNHNS and CDR2 SASEGT. The CDR3 spans 18 residues. V lost 3 bases and J lost 1, with 21 bases in between.

The gene calls are TRBV4-1 and TRBJ2-7; D ambiguous. This CDR3 is built from 14 residues. Germline V CDR1 and CDR2: MGHRA, YSYEKL. With 1 base removed from V and 2 bases from J, the gap between germline ends came to 9 bases. CDR3 amino acids: CASSQGTGTYEQYF. CDR3 coding DNA: TGCGCCAGCAGCCAAGGAACGGGTACCTACGAGCAGTACTTC.

V is TRBV7-8 and J is TRBJ2-1; 7 bases are a match to TRBD2. This CDR3 region has 18 residues. V gave up 1 base and J gave up 6 bases; unmatched junction bases: 15. Germline loops: CDR1 SGHVS, CDR2 FQNEAQ. The CDR3 region is CASSLVFNRGGRPNEQFF. For the CDR3, the DNA is TGTGCCAGCAGCTTAGTTTTTAATAGGGGCGGGAGACCCAATGAGCAGTTCTTC.

The chain links TRBV25-1 to TRBJ1-6, with D tentatively TRBD1 (5 bases). CDR3 length: 15 residues. Trimming shortened V by 6 bases and J by 7 bases, and 16 bases separated the two germline ends. Germline V CDR1 and CDR2: MGHDK, SYGVNS. The CDR3 region is CASSPPDSRNSPLHF. CDR3 coding DNA: TGTGCCAGCAGCCCTCCCGACAGCCGGAATTCACCCCTCCACTTT.

This clone showed up just once. This rearrangement joins TRBV28 to TRBJ1-2, with D possibly TRBD1 on 5 matching bases. Per germline, CDR1 MDHEN and CDR2 SYDVKM. V was trimmed by 4 bases and J by 4 bases, leaving 10 bases between them. CDR3 length equals 13 residues. CDR3 amino acids: CASSSRGVYGYTF. In nucleotides, the CDR3 is TGTGCCAGCAGTTCCCGGGGGGTCTATGGCTACACCTTC.

The chain has TRBV5-6 and TRBJ2-3; perhaps TRBD1 as D (5 bases). CDR3 size: 15 residues. V was cut by 0 bases and J by 0 bases, with 8 bases left in between. Germline CDR1 reads SGHDT; CDR2 reads YYEEEE. For the CDR3, the DNA is TGTGCCAGCAGCTTGGGGCAGGGAAGCACAGATACGCAGTATTTT. It specifies CASSLGQGSTDTQYF.

This clone has just a few counts. The rearrangement links TRBV6-2 or TRBV6-3 to TRBJ1-1; D is possibly TRBD1 (5 bases). Trimming took 6 bases from V and 0 from J, leaving 11 bases between them. Germline CDR1 and CDR2: MNHEY and SVGEGT. The CDR3 spans 14 residues. The CDR3 loop reads CASSPGLLNTEAFF. The CDR3 DNA reads as TGTGCCAGCAGCCCGGGACTCTTGAACACTGAAGCTTTCTTT.